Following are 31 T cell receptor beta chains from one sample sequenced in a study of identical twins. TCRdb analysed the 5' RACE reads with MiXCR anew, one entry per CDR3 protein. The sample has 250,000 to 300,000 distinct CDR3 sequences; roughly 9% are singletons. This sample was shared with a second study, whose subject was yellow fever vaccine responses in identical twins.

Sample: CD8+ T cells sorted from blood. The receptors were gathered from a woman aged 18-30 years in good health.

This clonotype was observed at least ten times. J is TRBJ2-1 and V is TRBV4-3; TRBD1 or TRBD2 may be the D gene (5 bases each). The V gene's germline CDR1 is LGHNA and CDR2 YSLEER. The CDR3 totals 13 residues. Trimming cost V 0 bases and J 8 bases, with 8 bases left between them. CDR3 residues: CASSQDRDDEQFF. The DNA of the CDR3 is TGCGCCAGCAGCCAAGACAGGGACGATGAGCAGTTCTTC.

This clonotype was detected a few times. Written as DNA, the CDR3 is TGCAGTGCTAGAGACCGAGAGCGAGAGCGCGGCTCCTACAATGAGCAGTTCTTC. It is translated as CSARDRERERGSYNEQFF. The J gene is TRBJ2-1, the V gene TRBV20-1; D uncertain. The CDR3 length is 18 residues. Trimming cost V 0 bases and J 0 bases, with 18 bases left between them. Germline-derived CDR1 and CDR2 are DFQATT and SNEGSKA (reference sequence).

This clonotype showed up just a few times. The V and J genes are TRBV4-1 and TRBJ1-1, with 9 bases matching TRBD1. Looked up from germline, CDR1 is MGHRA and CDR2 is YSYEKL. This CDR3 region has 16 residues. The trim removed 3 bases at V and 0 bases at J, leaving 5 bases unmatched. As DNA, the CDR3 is TGCGCCAGCAGCCACCACGGACAGGGGTTGAACACTGAAGCTTTCTTT. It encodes CASSHHGQGLNTEAFF.

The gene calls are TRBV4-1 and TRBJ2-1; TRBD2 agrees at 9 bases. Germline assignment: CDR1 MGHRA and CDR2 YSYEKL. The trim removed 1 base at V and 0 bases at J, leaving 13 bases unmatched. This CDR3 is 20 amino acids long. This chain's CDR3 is CASSQALPIAGVPSYNEQFF. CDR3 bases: TGCGCCAGCAGCCAAGCGTTACCAATAGCGGGAGTACCCTCCTACAATGAGCAGTTCTTC.

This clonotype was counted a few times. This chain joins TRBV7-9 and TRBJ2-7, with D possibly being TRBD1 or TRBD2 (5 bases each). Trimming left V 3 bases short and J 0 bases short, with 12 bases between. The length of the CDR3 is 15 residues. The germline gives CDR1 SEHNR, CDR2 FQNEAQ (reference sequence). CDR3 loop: CASSFVGAPSYEQYF. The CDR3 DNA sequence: TGTGCCAGCAGCTTCGTCGGGGCCCCCTCCTACGAGCAGTACTTC. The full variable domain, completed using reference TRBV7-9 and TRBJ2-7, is DTGVSQNPRHKITKRGQNVTFRCDPISEHNRLYWYRQTLGQGPEFLTYFQNEAQLEKSRLLSDRFSAERPKGSFSTLEIQRTEQGDSAMYLCASSFVGAPSYEQYFGPGTRLTVT.

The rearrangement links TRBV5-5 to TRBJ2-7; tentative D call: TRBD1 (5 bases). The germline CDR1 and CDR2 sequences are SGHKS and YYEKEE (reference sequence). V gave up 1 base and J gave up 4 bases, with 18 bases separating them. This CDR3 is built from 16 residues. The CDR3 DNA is TGTGCCAGCAGCTTGAATGGATGGGGCACGTTATACGAGCAGTACTTC. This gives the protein CASSLNGWGTLYEQYF. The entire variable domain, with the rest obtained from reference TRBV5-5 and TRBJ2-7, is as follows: DAGVTQSPTHLIKTRGQQVTLRCSPISGHKSVSWYQQVLGQGPQFIFQYYEKEERGRGNFPDRFSARQFPNYSSELNVNALLLGDSALYLCASSLNGWGTLYEQYFGPGTRLTVT.

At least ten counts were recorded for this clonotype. This chain's CDR3 is CASSFSSLSSYEQYF. The DNA for the CDR3 is TGCGCCAGCAGTTTCAGCTCCCTCAGCTCCTACGAGCAGTACTTC. The chain carries TRBV10-2 and TRBJ2-7; the D is unclear. The V end was cut by 5 bases, the J end by 0 bases, with 14 bases between. Germline assignment: CDR1 WSHSY and CDR2 SAAADI. The CDR3 contains 15 residues.

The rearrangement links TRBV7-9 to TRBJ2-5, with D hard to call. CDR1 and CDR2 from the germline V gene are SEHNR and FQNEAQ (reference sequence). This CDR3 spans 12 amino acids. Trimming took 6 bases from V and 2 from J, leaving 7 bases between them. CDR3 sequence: CASRTAQETQYF. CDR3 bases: TGTGCCAGCAGGACTGCACAAGAGACCCAGTACTTC.

The CDR3 DNA reads as TGTGCCAGCAGTCCTGAAGGGGAGACCCAGTACTTC. Amino acids: CASSPEGETQYF. This chain links TRBV12-3 or TRBV12-4 with TRBJ2-5; D is uncertain. The CDR3 loop spans 12 amino acids. V gave up 5 bases and J gave up 5 bases, with 9 bases separating them.

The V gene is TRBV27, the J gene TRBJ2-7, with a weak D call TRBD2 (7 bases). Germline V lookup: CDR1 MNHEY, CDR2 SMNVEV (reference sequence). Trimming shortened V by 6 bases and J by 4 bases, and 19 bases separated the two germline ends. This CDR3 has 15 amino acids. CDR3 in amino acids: CASSRRGGEYYEQYF. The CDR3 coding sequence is TGTGCCAGCAGCCGGAGGGGGGGGGAATATTACGAGCAGTACTTC.

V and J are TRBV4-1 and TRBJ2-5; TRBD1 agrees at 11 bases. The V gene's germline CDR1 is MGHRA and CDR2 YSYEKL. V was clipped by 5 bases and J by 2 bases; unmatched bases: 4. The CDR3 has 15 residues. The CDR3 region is CASSSGTGGQETQYF. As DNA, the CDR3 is TGCGCCAGCAGCTCCGGGACAGGGGGACAAGAGACCCAGTACTTC.

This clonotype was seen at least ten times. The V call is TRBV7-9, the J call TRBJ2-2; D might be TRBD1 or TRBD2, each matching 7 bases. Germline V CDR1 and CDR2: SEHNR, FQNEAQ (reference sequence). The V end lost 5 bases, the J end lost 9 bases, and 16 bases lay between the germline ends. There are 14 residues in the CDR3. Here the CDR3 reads CASSPQGGGRELFF. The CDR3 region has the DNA TGTGCCAGCAGCCCTCAGGGAGGGGGCAGGGAGCTGTTTTTT.

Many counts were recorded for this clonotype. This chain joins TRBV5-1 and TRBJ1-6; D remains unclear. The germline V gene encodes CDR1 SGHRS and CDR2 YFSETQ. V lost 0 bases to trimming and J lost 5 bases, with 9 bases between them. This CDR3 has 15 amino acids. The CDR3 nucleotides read TGCGCCAGCAGCTTGGACAGCAGACATAATTCACCCCTCCACTTT. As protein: CASSLDSRHNSPLHF. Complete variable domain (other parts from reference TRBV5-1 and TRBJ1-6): KAGVTQTPRYLIKTRGQQVTLSCSPISGHRSVSWYQQTPGQGLQFLFEYFSETQRNKGNFPGRFSGRQFSNSRSEMNVSTLELGDSALYLCASSLDSRHNSPLHFGNGTRLTVT.

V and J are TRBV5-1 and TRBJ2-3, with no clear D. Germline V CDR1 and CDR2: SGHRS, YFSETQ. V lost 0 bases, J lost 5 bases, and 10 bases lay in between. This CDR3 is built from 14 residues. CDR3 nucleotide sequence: TGCGCCAGCAGCTTGGTAGGGTCAGGAGATACGCAGTATTTT. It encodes CASSLVGSGDTQYF. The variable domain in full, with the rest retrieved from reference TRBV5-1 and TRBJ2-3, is KAGVTQTPRYLIKTRGQQVTLSCSPISGHRSVSWYQQTPGQGLQFLFEYFSETQRNKGNFPGRFSGRQFSNSRSEMNVSTLELGDSALYLCASSLVGSGDTQYFGPGTRLTVL.

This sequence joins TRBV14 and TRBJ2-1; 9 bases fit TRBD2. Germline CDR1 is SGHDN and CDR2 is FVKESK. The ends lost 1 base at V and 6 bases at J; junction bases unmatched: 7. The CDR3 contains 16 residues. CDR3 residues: CASSQGVSGSRNEQFF. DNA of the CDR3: TGTGCCAGCAGCCAAGGGGTTAGCGGGAGTCGCAATGAGCAGTTCTTC.

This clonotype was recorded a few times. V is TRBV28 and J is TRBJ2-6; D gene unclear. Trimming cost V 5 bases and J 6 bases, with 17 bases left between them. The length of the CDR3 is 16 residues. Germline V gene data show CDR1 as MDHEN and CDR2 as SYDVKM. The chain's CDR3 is CASSIQGIPPANVLTF. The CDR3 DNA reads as TGTGCCAGCAGTATACAAGGGATCCCTCCGGCCAACGTCCTGACTTTC. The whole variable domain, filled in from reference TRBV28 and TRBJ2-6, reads DVKVTQSSRYLVKRTGEKVFLECVQDMDHENMFWYRQDPGLGLRLIYFSYDVKMKEKGDIPEGYSVSREKKERFSLILESASTNQTSMYLCASSIQGIPPANVLTFGAGSRLTVL.

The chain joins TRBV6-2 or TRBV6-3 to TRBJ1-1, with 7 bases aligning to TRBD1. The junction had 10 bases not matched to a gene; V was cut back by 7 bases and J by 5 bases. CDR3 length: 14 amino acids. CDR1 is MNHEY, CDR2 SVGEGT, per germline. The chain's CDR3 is CASTTLTGRTEAFF. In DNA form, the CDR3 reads TGTGCCAGCACTACCCTGACAGGGAGGACTGAAGCTTTCTTT.

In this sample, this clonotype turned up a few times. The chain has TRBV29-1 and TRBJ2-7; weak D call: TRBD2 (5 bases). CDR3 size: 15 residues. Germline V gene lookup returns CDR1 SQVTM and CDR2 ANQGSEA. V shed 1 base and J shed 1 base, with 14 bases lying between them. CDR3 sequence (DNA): TGCAGCGTTGAAGGGGGAACTAGTCAATCCTACGAGCAGTACTTC. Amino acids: CSVEGGTSQSYEQYF.

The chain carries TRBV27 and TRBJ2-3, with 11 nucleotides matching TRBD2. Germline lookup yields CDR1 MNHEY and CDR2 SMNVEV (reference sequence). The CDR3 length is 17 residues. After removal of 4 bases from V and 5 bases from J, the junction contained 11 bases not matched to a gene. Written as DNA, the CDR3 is TGTGCCAGCAGTTCCCTTTTAGCGGGAGGGCCGGAAGATACGCAGTATTTT. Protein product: CASSSLLAGGPEDTQYF.

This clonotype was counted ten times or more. The CDR3 sequence is CASSPQGDEQFF. CDR3 in DNA: TGTGCCAGCAGTCCACAGGGGGATGAGCAGTTCTTC. The chain couples TRBV28 to TRBJ2-1, with 8 bases lining up with TRBD1. Trimming at V came to 5 bases and at J to 8 bases, leaving 2 bases not matched to a gene. This CDR3 is built from 12 residues. CDR1 is MDHEN and CDR2 is SYDVKM in the germline V gene.

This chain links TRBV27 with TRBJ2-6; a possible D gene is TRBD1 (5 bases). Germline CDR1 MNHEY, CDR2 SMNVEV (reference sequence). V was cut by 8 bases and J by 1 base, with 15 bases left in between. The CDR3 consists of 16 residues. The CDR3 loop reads CASGQGEWSGANVLTF. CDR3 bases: TGTGCCAGCGGCCAGGGTGAATGGTCTGGGGCCAACGTCCTGACTTTC.

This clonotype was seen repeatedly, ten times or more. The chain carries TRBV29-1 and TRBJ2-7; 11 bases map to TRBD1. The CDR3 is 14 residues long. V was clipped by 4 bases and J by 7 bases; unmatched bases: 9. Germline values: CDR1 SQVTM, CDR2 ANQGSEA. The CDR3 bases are TGCAGCGTTGTGGCAGGACAGGGGGCGCAAGAGCAGTACTTC. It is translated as CSVVAGQGAQEQYF.

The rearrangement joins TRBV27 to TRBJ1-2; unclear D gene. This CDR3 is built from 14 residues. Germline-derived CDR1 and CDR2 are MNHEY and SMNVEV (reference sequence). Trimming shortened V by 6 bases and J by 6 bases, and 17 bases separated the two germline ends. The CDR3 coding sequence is TGTGCCAGCAGCAAAAACCTGGTCGTGGATGGCTACACCTTC. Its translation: CASSKNLVVDGYTF.

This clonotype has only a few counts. This chain's CDR3 is CSARAGGGKETQYF. The CDR3 DNA reads TGCAGTGCTAGAGCGGGAGGGGGAAAAGAGACCCAGTACTTC. The rearrangement uses TRBV20-1 and TRBJ2-5; 8 bases line up with TRBD2. This CDR3 region has 14 residues. Germline V CDR1 and CDR2: DFQATT, SNEGSKA (reference sequence). Unmatched junction bases numbered 4, after V lost 1 base and J lost 3 bases.

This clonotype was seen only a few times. DNA for the CDR3: TGTGCCAGCAGTTACAGGACGAACACCGGGGAGCTGTTTTTT. Residues: CASSYRTNTGELFF. The chain links TRBV6-2 or TRBV6-3 to TRBJ2-2; no clear D. CDR3 length equals 14 residues. CDR1 is MNHEY, CDR2 SVGEGT, per germline. V was clipped by 2 bases and J by 0 bases, with 4 bases between them.

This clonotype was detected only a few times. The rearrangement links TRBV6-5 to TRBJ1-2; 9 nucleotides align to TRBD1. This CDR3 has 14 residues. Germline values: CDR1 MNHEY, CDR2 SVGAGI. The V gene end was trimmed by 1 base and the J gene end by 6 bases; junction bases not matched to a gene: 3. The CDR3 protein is CASSYFGTGNGYTF. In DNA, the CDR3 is TGTGCCAGCAGTTACTTCGGGACAGGGAATGGCTACACCTTC.

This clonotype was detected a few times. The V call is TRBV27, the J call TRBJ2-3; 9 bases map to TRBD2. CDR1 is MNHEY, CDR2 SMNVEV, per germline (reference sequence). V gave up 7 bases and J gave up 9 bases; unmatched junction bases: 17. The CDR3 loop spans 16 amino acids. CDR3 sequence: CASTFIMAGGPGTQYF. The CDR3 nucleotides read TGTGCCAGCACTTTTATCATGGCGGGAGGGCCCGGGACGCAGTATTTT.

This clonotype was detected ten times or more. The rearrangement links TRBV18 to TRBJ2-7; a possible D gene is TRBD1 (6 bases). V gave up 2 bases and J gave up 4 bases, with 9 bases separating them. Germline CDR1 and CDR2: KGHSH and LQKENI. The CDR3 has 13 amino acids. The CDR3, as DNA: TGTGCCAGCTCACCAGAGCAGGGGTACGAGCAGTACTTC. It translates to CASSPEQGYEQYF.

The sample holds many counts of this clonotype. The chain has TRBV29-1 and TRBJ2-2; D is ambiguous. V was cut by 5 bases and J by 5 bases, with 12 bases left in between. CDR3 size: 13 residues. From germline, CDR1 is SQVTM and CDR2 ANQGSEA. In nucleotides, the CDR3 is TGCAGCGTTAGTATGACGGGTACCGGGGAGCTGTTTTTT. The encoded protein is CSVSMTGTGELFF.

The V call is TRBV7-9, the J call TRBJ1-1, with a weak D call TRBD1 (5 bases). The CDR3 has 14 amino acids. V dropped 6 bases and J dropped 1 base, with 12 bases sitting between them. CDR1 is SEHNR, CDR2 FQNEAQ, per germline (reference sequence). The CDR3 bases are TGTGCCAGCAGGGCGGGGACTGCGAACACTGAAGCTTTCTTT. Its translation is CASRAGTANTEAFF.

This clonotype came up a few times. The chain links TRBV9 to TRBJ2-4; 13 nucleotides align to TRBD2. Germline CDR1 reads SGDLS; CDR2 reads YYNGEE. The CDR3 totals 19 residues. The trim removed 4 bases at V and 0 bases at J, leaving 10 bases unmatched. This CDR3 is CASSRSRTSGGLAKNIQYF. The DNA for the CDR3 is TGTGCCAGCAGCCGCTCCCGGACTAGCGGGGGACTAGCCAAAAACATTCAGTACTTC.